The entry below gives a single TCR beta chain sequence along with its context. This entry is derived from a study of blood T cell repertoires in COVID-19. Study information: Both acute and convalescent COVID-19 samples were obtained from the United States, Italy and Spain. Nucleic acid was either cDNA or gDNA, and it came from T cells, B-cell-depleted T cells, or PBMCs.

Trimming shortened V by 4 bases and J by 3 bases, and 22 bases separated the two germline ends. This CDR3 contains 18 residues. Per the germline V gene, CDR1 is SGHNT and CDR2 is YENEEA. Under the authors' procedure: From reference gene primer amplification, estimates of nucleated cell counts were derived. Measured with immunoSEQ multiplex PCR; TCRdb has only the in-frame clones, and not every one. V and J calls plus clone size are reproduced from that table; the DNA served to infer D and trimming. The table shows some 350,000 clones, with 88% occurring only once. This rearrangement joins TRBV11-3 to TRBJ1-5; possibly TRBD1 for D (5 bases). Sequenced sample: peripheral blood. The TCR originated in a woman aged 70-85 years with COVID-19, enrolled during active disease. Here the CDR3 reads CASSSPRSGDWANQPQHF. The CDR3 DNA sequence: TGTGCCAGCAGCTCCCCTAGGTCGGGGGATTGGGCCAATCAGCCCCAGCATTTT.